This T cell receptor beta chain was sequenced in a study of molecular identifiers for immune sequencing clone quantification. General study results and limits: The share of molecules held by clones above 20 RNA copies was over 97% in effector cells and under 1% in naive cells. Spike-in Jurkat TCR RNA from a single cell reportedly registered among 950,000 or so naive cells. Sizes of highly expanded clones could be underestimated through identical TCRs sharing a barcode.

TCRdb reprocessed the PCR reads with MiXCR, giving one entry per CDR3 protein. The sample has about 640,000 distinct CDR3 sequences, 15% to 20% seen once. This CDR3 has 16 residues. Germline CDR1 is MDHEN and CDR2 is SYDVKM. Trimming cost V 7 bases and J 7 bases, with 26 bases left between them. A note on this clonotype: The antigen remains undetermined.

Sequencing input: naive CD8+ T cells from blood, with Jurkat cell RNA spiked in. Noted subset: FACS-sorted CD8+CD4-CCR7+CD45RA+ naive T cells. The sequence came from a human donor in good health. Some libraries in this study had Jurkat cell RNA spiked in. The chain carries TRBV28 and TRBJ2-7, with a weak D call TRBD1 (6 bases). Written as DNA, the CDR3 is TGTGCCAGCACTCCTTACTACAGGGACCTAGTCGAAGAGCAGTACTTC. Protein sequence: CASTPYYRDLVEEQYF.